This TCR beta chain originates from a study of monozygotic twins with inflammatory bowel disease. TCRdb re-called the 5' RACE reads and catalogs CDR3 proteins one per entry, DNA excluded. The sample has 150,000 to 200,000 distinct CDR3 sequences. On this clonotype: Antigen unknown.

General study results and limits: The authors could not tell different T cell subtypes apart. Healthy co-twins exceeded IBD patients in TCRbeta diversity as measured by inverse Simpson.

The germline V gene encodes CDR1 SGHTA and CDR2 FQGNSA. There are 14 residues in the CDR3. Material for sequencing was blood. This chain uses TRBV7-2 with TRBJ2-5; TCRdb picks TRBD1, but there is no DNA to check that call. The TCR was taken from a human donor with ulcerative colitis or Crohn's disease, or a healthy co-twin of an affected twin (not recorded which). CDR3 sequence reads: CASSPGSGLETQYF.